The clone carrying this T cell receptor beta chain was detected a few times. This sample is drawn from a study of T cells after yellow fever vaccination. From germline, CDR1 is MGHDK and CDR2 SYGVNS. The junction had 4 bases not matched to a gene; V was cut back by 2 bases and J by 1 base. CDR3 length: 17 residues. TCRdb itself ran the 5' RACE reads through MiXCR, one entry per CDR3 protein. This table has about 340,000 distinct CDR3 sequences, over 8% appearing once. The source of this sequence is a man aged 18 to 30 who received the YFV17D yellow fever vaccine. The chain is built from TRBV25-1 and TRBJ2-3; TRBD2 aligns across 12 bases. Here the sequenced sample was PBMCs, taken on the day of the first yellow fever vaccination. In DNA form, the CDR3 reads TGTGCCAGCAGTGAAATTCTAGCGGGGGGGCGCACAGATACGCAGTATTTT. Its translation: CASSEILAGGRTDTQYF.